The rows below give T cell receptor beta chains drawn from one sample of a study of blood T cell repertoires in COVID-19. Measured with immunoSEQ multiplex PCR; TCRdb has only the in-frame clones, and not every one. Counted here are about 130,000 clones, roughly 71% occurring once; the ten biggest clones make up around 18%. The sample consisted of peripheral blood. These receptors all come from a man aged 80 or over with acute or convalescent COVID-19. The CDR3 runs from the conserved cysteine through the conserved F or W.

v_call: TRBV7-3; cdr3_length: 14; cdr3_aa: CASSPGQTKETQYF
v_call: TRBV7-9; cdr3_length: 17; cdr3_aa: CASSAGTGSQSTYEQYF
v_call: TRBV7-2; cdr3_length: 15; cdr3_aa: CASSSRVGGIYEQYF
v_call: TRBV5-1; cdr3_length: 14; cdr3_aa: CASSLRVSTGELFF
v_call: TRBV6-1; cdr3_length: 14; cdr3_aa: CASSEVGYTDTQYF
v_call: TRBV3-1/TRBV3-2; cdr3_length: 16; cdr3_aa: CASSQGVAGGQETQYF
v_call: TRBV9; cdr3_length: 18; cdr3_aa: CAREVRTDDLPSNQPQHF
v_call: TRBV27; cdr3_length: 16; cdr3_aa: CASSLMGWGQGYEQYF
v_call: TRBV5-6; cdr3_length: 16; cdr3_aa: CASSRRMLGVNEKLFF
v_call: TRBV30; cdr3_length: 14; cdr3_aa: CAWRGGQRNTEAFF
v_call: TRBV5-1; cdr3_length: 15; cdr3_aa: CASSLDGRQGDTQYF
v_call: TRBV7-2; cdr3_length: 14; cdr3_aa: CASSLSGGGPPSHF
v_call: TRBV7-9; cdr3_length: 16; cdr3_aa: CASSTPRGAAGNTIYF
v_call: TRBV29-1; cdr3_length: 11; cdr3_aa: CSVERGNEQFF
v_call: TRBV6-2/TRBV6-3; cdr3_length: 17; cdr3_aa: CASSYRSSSRRTDTQYF
v_call: TRBV4-3; cdr3_length: 16; cdr3_aa: CASSQALGTRAYEQYF
v_call: TRBV10-3; cdr3_length: 15; cdr3_aa: CAISDVAGASYEQYF